These T cell receptor beta chains were read from a single sample in a study of HIV-infected patients and healthy controls. A single record per CDR3 protein comes from TCRdb applying MiXCR to the 5' RACE reads. The data show 5,500 or so distinct CDR3 sequences, around 8.8% seen once. The source was blood, collected during antiretroviral therapy. All receptors come from an adult with HIV infection. Both conserved end residues are part of each CDR3. A D gene is named only where the DNA matches it firmly. Not all rows give a size; the values are once, few, many and, for expanded clones, a class.

CDR3aa	CDR3nt	d_gene	v_gene	j_gene	abundance
CSAGDRGNQPQHF	TGCAGCGCCGGGGACAGGGGCAATCAGCCCCAGCATTTT	TRBD1	TRBV29-1	TRBJ1-5	medium-sized
CASSQLRDPPDRAFF	TGCGCCAGCAGCCAACTAAGGGACCCACCGGACCGGGCTTTCTTT	NA	TRBV4-1	TRBJ1-1	many
CASSQDNLLGSPLHF	TGCGCCAGCAGCCAAGATAATCTTCTCGGGTCACCCCTCCACTTT	NA	TRBV4-3	TRBJ1-6	many
CASSINTDTQYF	TGTGCCAGCAGCATTAACACAGATACGCAGTATTTT	NA	TRBV2	TRBJ2-3	many
CSVELGTGGYTF	TGCAGCGTTGAATTGGGGACCGGTGGCTACACCTTC	NA	TRBV29-1	TRBJ1-2	many
CASSVGAGSSYEQYF	TGTGCCAGCAGCGTAGGGGCAGGGAGCTCCTACGAGCAGTACTTC	NA	TRBV9	TRBJ2-7	many
CASSGTRSFGTGLIHEQYF	TGTGCCAGCAGCGGCACAAGAAGTTTTGGGACAGGGTTAATACACGAGCAGTACTTC	TRBD1	TRBV12-3/TRBV12-4	TRBJ2-7	many
CASSLLGAGGDIQYF	TGTGCCAGCAGTCTCTTAGGGGCCGGAGGAGACATTCAGTACTTC	NA	TRBV2	TRBJ2-4	medium-sized
CASSSSGTGLDEQFF	TGTGCCAGCAGTTCCTCCGGGACAGGGTTGGATGAGCAGTTCTTC	TRBD1	TRBV6-6	TRBJ2-1	medium-sized
CAVRDRDFQYF	TGTGCCGTCCGGGACAGAGATTTCCAGTACTTC	TRBD1	TRBV7-9	TRBJ2-5	many
CASSRSVLWEQYF	TGTGCCAGCAGTCGATCTGTTCTCTGGGAGCAGTACTTC	NA	TRBV28	TRBJ2-7	many
CASSLGVGANSPLHF	TGTGCCAGCAGCTTGGGGGTCGGGGCCAATTCACCCCTCCACTTT	NA	TRBV7-6	TRBJ1-6	many
CASSLKLGEGGNNSPLHF	TGTGCCAGCAGCTTAAAACTTGGTGAAGGGGGGAATAATTCACCCCTCCACTTT	NA	TRBV7-9	TRBJ1-6	many
CATSRDVSDEQFF	TGTGCCACCAGCAGAGACGTATCGGACGAGCAGTTCTTC	NA	TRBV15	TRBJ2-1	NA
CASSQEPTGNQPQHF	TGTGCCAGCAGCCAAGAACCAACAGGGAATCAGCCCCAGCATTTT	NA	TRBV4-2	TRBJ1-5	many
CASWLAGRTDTQYF	TGTGCCAGCTGGCTAGCGGGCCGCACAGATACGCAGTATTTT	TRBD2	TRBV12-3/TRBV12-4	TRBJ2-3	medium-sized
CASSVRSDTGELFF	TGTGCCAGCAGTGTTAGGTCCGACACCGGGGAGCTGTTTTTT	NA	TRBV2	TRBJ2-2	medium-sized
CASSLTGTTYNEQFF	TGTGCCAGCAGCTTAACCGGGACTACCTACAATGAGCAGTTCTTC	TRBD2	TRBV7-6	TRBJ2-1	many
CASSPSPETQYF	TGCGCCAGCAGCCCCTCACCGGAGACCCAGTACTTC	NA	TRBV5-1	TRBJ2-5	many
CSVEDPGGGGAFF	TGCAGCGTTGAAGATCCGGGGGGGGGTGGAGCTTTCTTT	NA	TRBV29-1	TRBJ1-1	medium-sized
CASSLGGDQETQYF	TGTGCCAGCAGTTTGGGAGGAGACCAAGAGACCCAGTACTTC	NA	TRBV12-3/TRBV12-4	TRBJ2-5	few
CSVEGGLGEAFF	TGCAGCGTTGAAGGGGGGTTGGGTGAAGCTTTCTTT	NA	TRBV29-1	TRBJ1-1	NA
CASSTDPRGPRLAGVYWEQFF	TGTGCCAGCAGTACGGACCCACGGGGGCCCCGGCTAGCGGGGGTCTATTGGGAGCAGTTCTTC	TRBD2	TRBV6-6	TRBJ2-1	medium-sized
CASRGTGVTGELFF	TGTGCCAGCAGGGGGACAGGGGTGACCGGGGAGCTGTTTTTT	TRBD1	TRBV28	TRBJ2-2	many
CASTPGRGYTGELFF	TGTGCCAGTACCCCTGGGAGGGGATACACCGGGGAGCTGTTTTTT	TRBD2	TRBV19	TRBJ2-2	many
CASSPGFTDTQYF	TGTGCCAGCAGCCCCGGATTCACAGATACGCAGTATTTT	NA	TRBV7-2	TRBJ2-3	medium-sized
CASSVDPGGGGYTF	TGTGCCAGCAGCGTAGATCCGGGGGGCGGTGGCTACACCTTC	NA	TRBV9	TRBJ1-2	many
CASTFRWQRPYEQYF	TGTGCCAGCACTTTTAGGTGGCAGAGACCCTACGAGCAGTACTTC	NA	TRBV12-3/TRBV12-4	TRBJ2-7	NA
CSARDIDRGNTEAFF	TGCAGTGCTAGAGACATCGACAGGGGGAACACTGAAGCTTTCTTT	TRBD1	TRBV20-1	TRBJ1-1	medium-sized
CASSFSTGNNEQFF	TGTGCCAGCAGCTTCTCGACAGGAAACAATGAGCAGTTCTTC	NA	TRBV7-2	TRBJ2-1	few
CASSHLSDRNTEAFF	TGCGCCAGCAGCCACCTTTCGGACCGAAACACTGAAGCTTTCTTT	NA	TRBV4-3	TRBJ1-1	many
CATSRVRGQIPETQYF	TGTGCCACCAGCAGAGTGCGGGGACAGATTCCTGAGACCCAGTACTTC	NA	TRBV15	TRBJ2-5	NA
CATSRVQGAVYYEQYF	TGTGCCACCAGCAGAGTACAGGGGGCCGTTTACTACGAGCAGTACTTC	TRBD1	TRBV15	TRBJ2-7	NA
CASRSLSSYEQYF	TGTGCCAGCAGGTCTCTGAGCTCCTACGAGCAGTACTTC	NA	TRBV28	TRBJ2-7	medium-sized
CASSEDVSSYEQYF	TGTGCCAGCAGCGAAGATGTGAGCTCCTACGAGCAGTACTTC	NA	TRBV7-2	TRBJ2-7	medium-sized